Below, 17 T cell receptor beta chains from the same sample are listed, as sequenced in a study of T cell changes during pregnancy in multiple sclerosis. Assay: immunoSEQ multiplex PCR; the TCRdb copy retains only in-frame clones and omits some. The sample carries 26,000 or so clones, 88% recorded once. The sequencing used CD8+ T cells from peripheral blood mononuclear cells, collected in the second trimester of pregnancy. These receptors were collected from a female donor with multiple sclerosis, enrolled in a pregnancy study.

The chain has TRBV15 and TRBJ2-5; 8 bases map to TRBD1. Per germline, CDR1 LNHNV and CDR2 YYDKDF (reference sequence). The trim removed 0 bases at V and 9 bases at J, leaving 12 bases unmatched. CDR3 length: 16 residues. Written as DNA, the CDR3 is TGTGCCACCAGCAGAGATTGGGACAGGCGCTCGGTGGCCCAGTACTTC. This gives the protein CATSRDWDRRSVAQYF.

The chain recombines TRBV6-1 with TRBJ2-1, with 9 positions matching TRBD2. The V segment lost 4 bases and the J segment 10 bases; nucleotides outside the gene matches: 8. This CDR3 contains 14 residues. Germline assignment: CDR1 MNHNS and CDR2 SASEGT. CDR3 bases: TGTGCCAGCAGTGGGCGGGGGGGCCTTTGGGAGCAGTTCTTC. The encoded protein is CASSGRGGLWEQFF.

J is TRBJ2-1 and V is TRBV6-4; 8 bases map to TRBD2. The V segment lost 3 bases and the J segment 3 bases; nucleotides outside the gene matches: 4. Germline CDR1 is MRHNA and CDR2 is SNTAGT. This CDR3 has 15 residues. The CDR3, as DNA: TGTGCCAGCAGTGAGTTACTAGCGGACTACAATGAGCAGTTCTTC. Protein product: CASSELLADYNEQFF.

This clone occurred once. The genes are TRBV5-1 and TRBJ2-3, with D tentatively TRBD1 (6 bases). V lost 0 bases and J 4 bases, leaving 9 bases between the germline ends. CDR3 size: 14 residues. Per the germline V gene, CDR1 is SGHRS and CDR2 is YFSETQ. CDR3 loop: CASSLGQGSDTQYF. The CDR3 nucleotides read TGCGCCAGCAGCTTGGGTCAGGGGTCAGATACGCAGTATTTT.

This chain connects TRBV4-3 to TRBJ2-5; D call uncertain. The germline V gene encodes CDR1 LGHNA and CDR2 YSLEER. CDR3 size: 17 residues. V lost 4 bases to trimming and J lost 5 bases, with 23 bases between them. The CDR3 nucleotides read TGCGCCAGCAGCCGGATTCTCGACCCCTCGGGTGCGGAGACCCAGTACTTC. It specifies CASSRILDPSGAETQYF.

The sample holds one count of this clone. The chain links TRBV4-3 to TRBJ1-1; no firm D call. V dropped 3 bases and J dropped 12 bases, with 17 bases sitting between them. The CDR3 contains 13 residues. Germline loops: CDR1 LGHNA, CDR2 YSLEER. CDR3 residues: CASSHDYRTSTFF. The CDR3 DNA reads TGCGCCAGCAGCCACGACTACCGGACGTCAACTTTCTTT.

This clone was picked up one time. V usage is TRBV5-5 and J usage is TRBJ1-2; 7 bases are a match to TRBD1. Per germline, CDR1 SGHKS and CDR2 YYEKEE (reference sequence). The CDR3 spans 15 residues. Germline trimming cut 2 bases from V and 3 bases from J; bases unmatched to any gene: 7. Here the CDR3 reads CASSLIDRDDYGYTF. The CDR3 coding sequence is TGTGCCAGCAGCTTAATCGACAGGGATGACTATGGCTACACCTTC.

The chain combines TRBV25-1 with TRBJ1-6; D is uncertain. V shed 8 bases and J shed 0 bases, with 11 bases lying between them. CDR1 is MGHDK, CDR2 SYGVNS, per germline. This CDR3 comprises 15 residues. CDR3: CASRTRSSYNSPLHF. The CDR3 DNA reads as TGTGCCAGCCGAACACGGAGCTCCTATAATTCACCCCTCCACTTT.

The rearrangement joins TRBV5-1 to TRBJ1-1; D gene uncertain. Germline lookup yields CDR1 SGHRS and CDR2 YFSETQ. V lost 3 bases, J lost 6 bases, and 12 bases lay in between. The CDR3 totals 13 residues. The CDR3: CASSSPTRPEAFF. The DNA for the CDR3 is TGCGCCAGCAGCTCCCCCACCAGGCCTGAAGCTTTCTTT.

In nucleotides, the CDR3 is TGTGCCAGCAGAGAGACCTATAATTCACCCCTCCACTTT. This codes for CASRETYNSPLHF. The chain combines TRBV6-1 with TRBJ1-6, with D uncertain. V gave up 6 bases and J gave up 2 bases, with 5 bases separating them. The germline CDR1 and CDR2 sequences are MNHNS and SASEGT. The CDR3 is made up of 13 amino acids.

The V and J genes are TRBV7-9 and TRBJ2-1; 9 bases line up with TRBD1. Germline V CDR1 and CDR2: SEHNR, FQNEAQ (reference sequence). V lost 5 bases and J lost 0; bases outside the gene matches: 2. The CDR3 runs 15 residues. In DNA form, the CDR3 reads TGTGCCAGCAGCATGGGACAGGGCTCCTACAATGAGCAGTTCTTC. It codes for CASSMGQGSYNEQFF.

This clone has a handful of counts. The chain combines TRBV5-1 with TRBJ2-1; D is ambiguous. There are 12 residues in the CDR3. V lost 0 bases, J lost 13 bases, and 11 bases lay in between. The V gene's germline CDR1 is SGHRS and CDR2 YFSETQ. DNA of the CDR3: TGCGCCAGCAGCTTGGCCGGTGGTACCCAGTTCTTC. Translation gives CASSLAGGTQFF.

The chain is built from TRBV7-9 and TRBJ2-5; 15 nucleotides align to TRBD2. V trimming: 5 bases; J trimming: 4 bases; junction bases outside the gene matches: 5. Germline V gene lookup returns CDR1 SEHNR and CDR2 FQNEAQ (reference sequence). There are 16 residues in the CDR3. CDR3 sequence (DNA): TGTGCCAGCAGCCTGGGACTAGCGGGGGGAGGAGAGACCCAGTACTTC. Translation: CASSLGLAGGGETQYF.

The chain joins TRBV4-1 to TRBJ1-1, with D uncertain. Germline V CDR1 and CDR2: MGHRA, YSYEKL. The ends were cut back, 2 bases at V and 5 bases at J, with 12 bases in the middle. This CDR3 is built from 14 residues. CDR3 region: CASSQTVRKTEAFF. The DNA for the CDR3 is TGCGCCAGCAGCCAAACAGTTAGGAAGACTGAAGCTTTCTTT.

This clone was seen ten or more times. This chain links TRBV28 with TRBJ2-7, with TRBD1 as a possible D gene (5 bases). V shed 3 bases and J shed 5 bases, with 11 bases lying between them. CDR1 and CDR2 (germline): MDHEN, SYDVKM. This CDR3 has 13 amino acids. This chain's CDR3 is CASSLADSDEQYF. The CDR3 DNA sequence: TGTGCCAGCAGTTTGGCCGACAGTGACGAGCAGTACTTC.

This clone occurred a few times. The chain carries TRBV27 and TRBJ1-2, with D unresolved. CDR3 length: 13 amino acids. V was cut by 2 bases and J by 8 bases, with 12 bases left in between. Germline assignment: CDR1 MNHEY and CDR2 SMNVEV (reference sequence). The CDR3 region has the DNA TGTGCCAGCAGTTTAAGCGCGGGGAGGGGCTACACCTTC. It yields the protein CASSLSAGRGYTF.

The J gene is TRBJ1-2, the V gene TRBV7-8; no definite D call. This CDR3 is 15 amino acids long. Deletions cut 1 base from V and 4 bases from J, with 13 bases between. CDR1 and CDR2 (germline): SGHVS, FQNEAQ. CDR3 bases: TGTGCCAGCAGCTTAGGGGGAGGGCTGGCCTATGGCTACACCTTC. Amino acids: CASSLGGGLAYGYTF.